This T cell receptor (beta chain) is drawn from a study of molecular identifiers for immune sequencing clone quantification. One entry per CDR3 protein results from TCRdb running MiXCR on the PCR reads. The sample carries under 100,000 distinct CDR3 sequences, about 23% recorded once. This clonotype showed up many times. V was clipped by 0 bases and J by 9 bases, with 18 bases between them. Germline V CDR1 and CDR2: GTSNPN, SVGIG (reference sequence). There are 15 residues in the CDR3. The sequenced material came from naive CD8+ T cells from blood, with Jurkat cell RNA spiked in. Subset described: FACS-sorted CD8+CD4-CCR7+CD45RA+ naive T cells. This rearrangement joins TRBV30 to TRBJ2-1, with D possibly called TRBD1 or TRBD2 (5 bases each). This TCR was recovered from a human donor in good health. Some libraries in this study had Jurkat cell RNA spiked in. The CDR3 DNA sequence: TGTGCCTGGAGTGTAATCACCGTGGGGGTAGGTGAGCAGTTCTTC. Amino acids: CAWSVITVGVGEQFF.